This T cell receptor beta chain stems from a study of beta chain features in type 1 diabetes. The wider study: Healthy donors and patients showed comparable age, gender and cell yields.

This clone was seen more than once but under ten times. The antigen is not known. The sequenced template was cDNA made from the entire isolated RNA. Generated by immunoSEQ multiplex PCR, the TCRdb table keeps only in-frame clones and is missing some. This table has approximately 70,000 clones, about 50% appearing once. Germline V gene data show CDR1 as SGHAT and CDR2 as FQNNGV. This CDR3 is built from 13 residues. Trimming removed 0 bases from V and 13 bases from J, with 12 bases in between. Sorting with CD45RO/CCR7/CD25/CD127/CD95/CD27 yielded naive, central memory, regulatory and stem-like memory CD4+ cells. Study conclusions and caveats: Moderately but significantly shorter TCRB CDR3s were found in Type 1 diabetes patients in all four CD4+ subsets. Type 1 diabetes patients had VDJ junctions that carried fewer insertions and more deletions. The study left unresolved whether HLA type influences TCRB rearrangement.

Sequenced input: central memory CD4+ T cells from blood. The rearrangement uses TRBV11-2 and TRBJ1-4; tentatively, D is TRBD1 (5 bases). This sequence originates from a man aged 30-40 years with type 1 diabetes. The CDR3 sequence: CASSLDSGRILFF. The CDR3 DNA reads as TGTGCCAGCAGCTTAGATTCAGGGAGGATACTGTTTTTT.